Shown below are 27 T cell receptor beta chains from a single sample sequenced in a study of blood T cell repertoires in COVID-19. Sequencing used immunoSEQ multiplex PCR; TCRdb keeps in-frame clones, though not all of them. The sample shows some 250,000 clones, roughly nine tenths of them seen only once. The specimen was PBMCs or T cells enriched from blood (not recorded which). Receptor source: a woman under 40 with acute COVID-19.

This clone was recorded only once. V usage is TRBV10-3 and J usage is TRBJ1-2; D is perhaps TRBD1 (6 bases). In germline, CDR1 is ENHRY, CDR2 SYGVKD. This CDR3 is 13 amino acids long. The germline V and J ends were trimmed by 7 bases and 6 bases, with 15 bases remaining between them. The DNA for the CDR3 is TGTGCCATCAACACGGACAGCTTGAATGGCTACACCTTC. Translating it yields CAINTDSLNGYTF.

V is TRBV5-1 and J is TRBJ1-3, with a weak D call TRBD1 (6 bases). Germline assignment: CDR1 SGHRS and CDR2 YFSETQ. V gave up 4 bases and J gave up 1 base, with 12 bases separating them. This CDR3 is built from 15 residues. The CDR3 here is CASSGAGTSGNTIYF. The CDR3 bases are TGCGCCAGCAGCGGGGCAGGGACATCTGGAAACACCATATATTTT.

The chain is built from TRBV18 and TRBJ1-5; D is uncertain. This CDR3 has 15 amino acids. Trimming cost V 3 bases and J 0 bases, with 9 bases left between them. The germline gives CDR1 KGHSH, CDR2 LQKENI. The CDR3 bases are TGTGCCAGCTCACCTGGGAGATATAGCAATCAGCCCCAGCATTTT. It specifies CASSPGRYSNQPQHF.

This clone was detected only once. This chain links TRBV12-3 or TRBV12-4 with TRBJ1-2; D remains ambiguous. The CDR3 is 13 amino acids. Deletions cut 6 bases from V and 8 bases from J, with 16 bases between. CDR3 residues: CASSATTPGGYTF. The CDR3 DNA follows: TGTGCCAGCAGCGCAACTACCCCCGGAGGCTACACCTTC.

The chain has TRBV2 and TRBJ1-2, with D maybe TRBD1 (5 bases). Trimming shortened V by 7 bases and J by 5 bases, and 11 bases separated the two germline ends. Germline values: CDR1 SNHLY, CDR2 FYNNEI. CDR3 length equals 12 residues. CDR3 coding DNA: TGTGCCAGCAACCCCTCAGGGTATGGCTACACCTTC. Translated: CASNPSGYGYTF.

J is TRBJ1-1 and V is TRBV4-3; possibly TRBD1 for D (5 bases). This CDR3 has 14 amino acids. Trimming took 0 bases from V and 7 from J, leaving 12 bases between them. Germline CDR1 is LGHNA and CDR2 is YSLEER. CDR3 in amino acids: CASSQDRRDFEAFF. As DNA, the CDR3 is TGCGCCAGCAGCCAAGATCGGCGGGACTTTGAAGCTTTCTTT.

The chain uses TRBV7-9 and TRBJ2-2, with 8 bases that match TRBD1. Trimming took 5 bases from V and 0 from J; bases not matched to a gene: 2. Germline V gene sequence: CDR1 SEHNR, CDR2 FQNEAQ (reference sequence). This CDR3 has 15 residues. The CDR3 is CASSRQGTNTGELFF. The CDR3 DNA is TGTGCCAGCAGCCGACAGGGGACGAACACCGGGGAGCTGTTTTTT.

CDR3 DNA sequence: TGTGCCAGCAGTAAAAGGTCCCAGGACTATGGCTACACCTTC. It encodes CASSKRSQDYGYTF. The chain has TRBV2 and TRBJ1-2, with unresolved D. V was pared by 5 bases and J by 3 bases, with 13 bases between. The CDR3 sequence is 14 residues long. Per the germline V gene, CDR1 is SNHLY and CDR2 is FYNNEI. The variable domain in full, with the rest retrieved from reference TRBV2 and TRBJ1-2, is EPEVTQTPSHQVTQMGQEVILRCVPISNHLYFYWYRQILGQKVEFLVSFYNNEISEKSEIFDDQFSVERPDGSNFTLKIRSTKLEDSAMYFCASSKRSQDYGYTFGSGTRLTVV.

The CDR3 bases are TGTGCCTGGAGCCCTGTACACAGCACCGGGGAGCTGTTTTTT. Translating gives CAWSPVHSTGELFF. The V gene is TRBV30, the J gene TRBJ2-2; D remains unclear. Trimming removed 3 bases at V and 4 bases at J, with 12 bases between. Per the germline V gene, CDR1 is GTSNPN and CDR2 is SVGIG (reference sequence). The CDR3 totals 14 residues.

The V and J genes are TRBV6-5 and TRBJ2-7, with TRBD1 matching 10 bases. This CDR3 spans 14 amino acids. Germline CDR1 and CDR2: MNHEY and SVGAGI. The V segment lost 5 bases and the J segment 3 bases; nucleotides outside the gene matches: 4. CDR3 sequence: CASSPRDRGYEQYF. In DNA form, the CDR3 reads TGTGCCAGCAGTCCTCGGGACAGGGGCTACGAGCAGTACTTC.

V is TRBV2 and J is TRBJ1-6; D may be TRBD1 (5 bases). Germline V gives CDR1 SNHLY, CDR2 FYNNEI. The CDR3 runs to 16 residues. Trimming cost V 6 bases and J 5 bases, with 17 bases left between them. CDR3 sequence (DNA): TGTGCCAGCAGGGTAGTCGACAGCTTCCATAATTCACCCCTCCACTTT. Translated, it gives CASRVVDSFHNSPLHF.

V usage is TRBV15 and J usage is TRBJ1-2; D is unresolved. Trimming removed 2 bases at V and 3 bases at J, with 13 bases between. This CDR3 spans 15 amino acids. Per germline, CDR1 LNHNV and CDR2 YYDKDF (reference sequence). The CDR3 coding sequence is TGTGCCACCAGCAGACTGCCCTCTACTTACTATGGCTACACCTTC. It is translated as CATSRLPSTYYGYTF.

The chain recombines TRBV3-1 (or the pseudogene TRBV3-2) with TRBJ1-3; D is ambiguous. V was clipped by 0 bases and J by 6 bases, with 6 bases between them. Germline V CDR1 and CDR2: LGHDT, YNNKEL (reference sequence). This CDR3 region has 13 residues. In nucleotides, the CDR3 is TGTGCCAGCAGCCAAGATGAGTTAAACACCATATATTTT. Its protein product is CASSQDELNTIYF.

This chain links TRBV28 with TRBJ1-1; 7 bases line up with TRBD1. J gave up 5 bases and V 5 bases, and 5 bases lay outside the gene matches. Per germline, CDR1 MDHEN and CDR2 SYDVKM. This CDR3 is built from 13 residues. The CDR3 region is CASSTQGRTEAFF. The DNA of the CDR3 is TGTGCCAGCAGTACACAGGGGAGAACTGAAGCTTTCTTT.

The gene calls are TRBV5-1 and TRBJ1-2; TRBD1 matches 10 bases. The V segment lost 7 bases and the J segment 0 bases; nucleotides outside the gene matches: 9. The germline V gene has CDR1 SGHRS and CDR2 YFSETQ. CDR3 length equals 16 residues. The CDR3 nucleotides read TGCGCCAGCCGGCCGGGACAGGGGTTATCTAACTATGGCTACACCTTC. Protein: CASRPGQGLSNYGYTF.

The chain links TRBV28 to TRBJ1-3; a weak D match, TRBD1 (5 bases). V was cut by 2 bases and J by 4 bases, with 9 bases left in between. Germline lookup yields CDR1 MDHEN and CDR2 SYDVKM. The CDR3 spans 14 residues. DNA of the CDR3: TGTGCCAGCAGTTTACAGGGTCACGGAAACACCATATATTTT. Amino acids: CASSLQGHGNTIYF.

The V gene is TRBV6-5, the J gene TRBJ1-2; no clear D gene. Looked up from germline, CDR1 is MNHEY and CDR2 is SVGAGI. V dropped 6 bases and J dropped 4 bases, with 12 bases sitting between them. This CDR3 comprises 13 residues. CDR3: CASRGRNRYGYTF. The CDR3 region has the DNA TGTGCCAGCAGAGGGAGGAACCGCTATGGCTACACCTTC.

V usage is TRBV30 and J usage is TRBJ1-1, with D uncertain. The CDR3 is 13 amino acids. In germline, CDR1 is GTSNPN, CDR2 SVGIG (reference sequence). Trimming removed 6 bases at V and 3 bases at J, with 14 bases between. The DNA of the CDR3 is TGTGCCTGTAGTAAACAGCTGGACACTGAAGCTTTCTTT. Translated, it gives CACSKQLDTEAFF.

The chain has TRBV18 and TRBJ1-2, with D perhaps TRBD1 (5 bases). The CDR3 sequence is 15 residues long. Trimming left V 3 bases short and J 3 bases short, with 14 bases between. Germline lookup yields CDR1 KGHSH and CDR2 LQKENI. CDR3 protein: CASSPLQVRDYGYTF. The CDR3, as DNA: TGTGCCAGCTCACCTCTACAGGTTAGGGACTATGGCTACACCTTC. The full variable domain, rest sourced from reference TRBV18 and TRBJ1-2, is NAGVMQNPRHLVRRRGQEARLRCSPMKGHSHVYWYRQLPEEGLKFMVYLQKENIIDESGMPKERFSAEFPKEGPSILRIQQVVRGDSAAYFCASSPLQVRDYGYTFGSGTRLTVV.

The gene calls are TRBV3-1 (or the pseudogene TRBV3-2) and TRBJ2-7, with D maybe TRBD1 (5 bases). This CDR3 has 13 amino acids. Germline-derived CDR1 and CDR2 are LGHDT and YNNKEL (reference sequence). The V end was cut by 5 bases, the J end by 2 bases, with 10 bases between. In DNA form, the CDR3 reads TGTGCCAGCAGCTCCCAGGGTGCCTACGAGCAGTACTTC. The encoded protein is CASSSQGAYEQYF.

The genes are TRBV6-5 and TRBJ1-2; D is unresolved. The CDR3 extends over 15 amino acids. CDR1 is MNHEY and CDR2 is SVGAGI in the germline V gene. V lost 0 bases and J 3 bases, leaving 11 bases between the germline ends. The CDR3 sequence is CASSYSPATYYGYTF. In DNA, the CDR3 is TGTGCCAGCAGTTACTCGCCAGCGACCTACTATGGCTACACCTTC.

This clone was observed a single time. The CDR3 DNA reads TGCGCCAGCAGCCAGGAAGGGGGACAGGGTTCGATCTATGGCTACACCTTC. Translating gives CASSQEGGQGSIYGYTF. The chain is built from TRBV4-3 and TRBJ1-2; 9 bases line up with TRBD1. The CDR3 consists of 17 residues. Trimming took 3 bases from V and 4 from J; bases not matched to a gene: 12. The germline V gene has CDR1 LGHNA and CDR2 YSLEER.

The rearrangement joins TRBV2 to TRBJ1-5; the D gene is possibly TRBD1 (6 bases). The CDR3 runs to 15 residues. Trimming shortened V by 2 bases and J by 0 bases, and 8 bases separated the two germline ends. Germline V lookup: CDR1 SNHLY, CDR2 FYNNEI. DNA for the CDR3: TGTGCCAGCAGTGAAAGGACAGCTAGCAATCAGCCCCAGCATTTT. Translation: CASSERTASNQPQHF.

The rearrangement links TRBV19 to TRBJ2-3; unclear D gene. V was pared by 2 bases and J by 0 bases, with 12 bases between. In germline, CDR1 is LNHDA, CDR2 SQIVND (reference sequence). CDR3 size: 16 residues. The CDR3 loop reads CASSIRVDWSTDTQYF. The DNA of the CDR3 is TGTGCCAGTAGTATACGGGTAGACTGGAGCACAGATACGCAGTATTTT.

CDR3 sequence (DNA): TGTGCCAGCAGTTATAGTGTGAACACTGAAGCTTTCTTT. This encodes CASSYSVNTEAFF. This chain uses TRBV6-5 with TRBJ1-1; D ambiguous. Germline assignment: CDR1 MNHEY and CDR2 SVGAGI. Between the trimmed V and J ends, which lost 3 bases and 0 bases, there was a span of 5 bases. The CDR3 sequence is 13 residues long.

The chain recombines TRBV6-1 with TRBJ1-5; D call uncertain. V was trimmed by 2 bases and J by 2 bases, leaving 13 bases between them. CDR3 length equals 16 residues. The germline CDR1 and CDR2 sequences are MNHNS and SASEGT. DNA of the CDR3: TGTGCCAGCAGTGAACAGGTTCCCTGGGGCAATCAGCCCCAGCATTTT. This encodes CASSEQVPWGNQPQHF.

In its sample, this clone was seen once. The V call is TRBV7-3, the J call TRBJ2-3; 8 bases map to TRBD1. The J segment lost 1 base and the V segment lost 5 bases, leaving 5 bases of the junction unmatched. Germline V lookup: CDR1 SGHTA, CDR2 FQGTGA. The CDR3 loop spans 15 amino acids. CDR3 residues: CASSVDRGRTDTQYF. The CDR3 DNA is TGTGCCAGCAGCGTAGACAGGGGACGCACAGATACGCAGTATTTT. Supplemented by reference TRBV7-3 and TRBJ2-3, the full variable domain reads GAGVSQTPSNKVTEKGKYVELRCDPISGHTALYWYRQSLGQGPEFLIYFQGTGAADDSGLPNDRFFAVRPEGSVSTLKIQRTERGDSAVYLCASSVDRGRTDTQYFGPGTRLTVL.